The 26 T cell receptor beta chains below were found in one sample sequenced in a study of regulatory T cells in long-lasting Graves disease. Arm-PCR with iRepertoire HTBI primers amplified the CDR3 regions for these TCR beta libraries. Using its own MiXCR run on the multiplex PCR reads, TCRdb lists one record per CDR3 protein. Here the sample spans around 400,000 distinct CDR3 sequences, 23% being singletons. The time point is: persistent/refractory GD, antithyroid drugs over 5 years with positive TRAb. PBMCs provided the RNA from which the TCR library was made. Here the sequenced sample was peripheral blood mononuclear cells (PBMCs), taken when the disease was refractory, from a patient treated with antithyroid drugs. The source of these receptors is a female donor with Graves disease.

With respect to this clonotype: The junction departs from germline at one end; a sequencing error may be responsible. The chain joins TRBV28 to TRBJ2-7; the D gene is possibly TRBD2 (6 bases). The length of the CDR3 is 12 residues. Looked up from germline, CDR1 is MDHEN and CDR2 is SYDVKM. CDR3 protein: CAGSPRGEAQYF. Here the CDR3 DNA reads TGTGCCGGCAGCCCTCGCGGGGAAGCGCAGTACTTC. Based on the CDR3 plus reference TRBV28 and TRBJ2-7, the full variable domain is DVKVTQSSRYLVKRTGEKVFLECVQDMDHENMFWYRQDPGLGLRLIYFSYDVKMKEKGDIPEGYSVSREKKERFSLILESASTNQTSMYLCAGSPRGEAQYFGPGTRLTVT.

This clonotype was seen repeatedly, ten times or more. J is TRBJ1-2 and V is TRBV28, with 11 bases matching TRBD1. There are 14 residues in the CDR3. Trimming at V came to 9 bases and at J to 6 bases, leaving 9 bases not matched to a gene. Per germline, CDR1 MDHEN and CDR2 SYDVKM. The CDR3 bases are TGTGCCAGTGGGCGAGGACAGGGGGCGGATGGCTACACCTTC. This encodes CASGRGQGADGYTF.

V usage is TRBV6-1 and J usage is TRBJ2-7; D is tentatively TRBD1 or TRBD2 (5 bases each). Trimming took 4 bases from V and 1 from J, leaving 11 bases between them. The germline V gene has CDR1 MNHNS and CDR2 SASEGT. This CDR3 has 14 amino acids. This chain's CDR3 is CASSAPGPSYEQYF. CDR3 in DNA: TGTGCCAGCAGTGCCCCGGGACCTTCCTACGAGCAGTACTTC.

A few counts support this clonotype. The chain recombines TRBV25-1 with TRBJ2-7; the match to TRBD1 covers 7 bases. This CDR3 comprises 14 residues. Losses at the gene ends were 4 bases for V and 4 bases for J; bases not matched to a gene: 7. Germline V gene data show CDR1 as MGHDK and CDR2 as SYGVNS. The CDR3, as DNA: TGTGCCAGCAGTGGGGACAGACTTCTATACGAGCAGTACTTC. This translates into CASSGDRLLYEQYF.

The rearrangement uses TRBV28 and TRBJ2-7, with 8 positions matching TRBD1. Germline CDR1 reads MDHEN; CDR2 reads SYDVKM. V lost 1 base and J lost 5; bases outside the gene matches: 7. The CDR3 has 15 residues. The CDR3: CASSLYRTGIDEQYF. CDR3 in DNA: TGTGCCAGCAGTTTATACCGGACAGGGATCGACGAGCAGTACTTC.

The rearrangement links TRBV10-3 to TRBJ1-5, with 7 bases aligning to TRBD1. CDR3 length: 13 residues. V was pared by 6 bases and J by 3 bases, with 2 bases of the junction left unmatched. From germline, CDR1 is ENHRY and CDR2 SYGVKD. CDR3 in DNA: TGTGCCATCAGAGGGACAGTCAATCAGCCCCAGCATTTT. Translation gives CAIRGTVNQPQHF.

In the case of this clonotype: This sequence may be a read error, since a much larger clone differs from it by one base. V and J are TRBV20-1 and TRBJ2-7; 9 bases line up with TRBD2. V trimming: 6 bases; J trimming: 0 bases; junction bases outside the gene matches: 12. The length of the CDR3 is 16 residues. The germline CDR1 and CDR2 sequences are DFQATT and SNEGSKA (reference sequence). DNA of the CDR3: TGCAGTGCCCTATTCCCGACTAGCGGAAGCTCCTACGAGCAGTACTTC. Amino acids: CSALFPTSGSSYEQYF.

The rearrangement joins TRBV10-3 to TRBJ1-3, with D uncertain. Germline lookup yields CDR1 ENHRY and CDR2 SYGVKD. The CDR3 runs to 14 residues. V lost 3 bases to trimming and J lost 0 bases, with 6 bases between them. Here the CDR3 DNA reads TGTGCCATCAGTGAACCAGCCTCTGGAAACACCATATATTTT. Translation: CAISEPASGNTIYF.

Details on this clonotype: Given a much more abundant clone one base away, this may be a read error. The chain has TRBV28 and TRBJ2-5; 10 bases agree with TRBD1. Trimming at V came to 8 bases and at J to 5 bases, leaving 11 bases not matched to a gene. The germline gives CDR1 MDHEN, CDR2 SYDVKM. This CDR3 has 15 amino acids. CDR3 DNA sequence: TGTGCCAGCGGTCGGCCGGGACAGGGGATGGAGACCCAGTACTTC. This sequence encodes CASGRPGQGMETQYF.

CDR3 loop: CASRPGGGPGSYEQYF. The DNA of the CDR3 is TGTGCCAGCAGGCCTGGGGGGGGGCCGGGCTCCTACGAGCAGTACTTC. The gene calls are TRBV6-1 and TRBJ2-7, with D tentatively TRBD2 (7 bases). Deletions cut 6 bases from V and 0 bases from J, with 18 bases between. CDR3 size: 16 residues. Germline CDR1 reads MNHNS; CDR2 reads SASEGT.

This clonotype was detected many times. The J gene is TRBJ2-5, the V gene TRBV28; D remains ambiguous. Germline V gene lookup returns CDR1 MDHEN and CDR2 SYDVKM. With 4 bases removed from V and 7 bases from J, the gap between germline ends came to 16 bases. The CDR3 length is 14 residues. The CDR3 is CASSSTSGRRTQYF. The CDR3 DNA follows: TGTGCCAGCAGTTCTACGTCGGGCAGGAGGACCCAGTACTTC.

V is TRBV19 and J is TRBJ2-5, with 9 positions matching TRBD1. V lost 1 base, J lost 5 bases, and 8 bases stayed unmatched. The CDR3 length is 16 residues. Germline V lookup: CDR1 LNHDA, CDR2 SQIVND (reference sequence). The CDR3 protein is CASSIGRTGADETQYF. The CDR3 DNA is TGTGCCAGTAGTATAGGGCGGACAGGGGCGGACGAGACCCAGTACTTC. Supplemented by reference TRBV19 and TRBJ2-5, the full variable domain reads DGGITQSPKYLFRKEGQNVTLSCEQNLNHDAMYWYRQDPGQGLRLIYYSQIVNDFQKGDIAEGYSVSREKKESFPLTVTSAQKNPTAFYLCASSIGRTGADETQYFGPGTRLLVL.

This clonotype was picked up a small number of times. The rearrangement uses TRBV19 and TRBJ2-2; D perhaps matches TRBD1 (6 bases). This CDR3 has 15 residues. V lost 6 bases and J 4 bases, leaving 15 bases between the germline ends. Germline values: CDR1 LNHDA, CDR2 SQIVND (reference sequence). CDR3 sequence reads: CASSAGTQGTGELFF. In DNA, the CDR3 is TGTGCCAGTAGCGCCGGGACACAGGGCACCGGGGAGCTGTTTTTT.

The V gene is TRBV12-3 or TRBV12-4, the J gene TRBJ2-1; 8 positions match TRBD2. Germline trimming cut 7 bases from V and 6 bases from J; bases unmatched to any gene: 11. This CDR3 spans 15 amino acids. This chain's CDR3 is CASILRAGAGNEQFF. The CDR3 DNA reads TGTGCCAGCATCCTAAGAGCGGGAGCTGGCAATGAGCAGTTCTTC.

This clonotype was seen repeatedly, ten times or more. This chain connects TRBV12-3 or TRBV12-4 to TRBJ1-5, with TRBD1 as a possible D gene (6 bases). V lost 2 bases to trimming and J lost 1 base, with 9 bases between them. This CDR3 has 15 amino acids. CDR3 loop: CASSLRTESNQPQHF. In DNA, the CDR3 is TGTGCCAGCAGTTTAAGGACAGAGAGCAATCAGCCCCAGCATTTT.

This clonotype was counted many times. The genes are TRBV6-1 and TRBJ1-1, with 9 nucleotides matching TRBD1. The V gene end was trimmed by 5 bases and the J gene end by 7 bases; junction bases not matched to a gene: 14. The CDR3 length is 16 residues. Germline V CDR1 and CDR2: MNHNS, SASEGT. The CDR3 spells CASSRPTGGSFSEAFF. The CDR3 DNA follows: TGTGCCAGCAGTAGACCGACAGGGGGGTCCTTTAGTGAAGCTTTCTTT.

The V gene is TRBV7-2, the J gene TRBJ2-1, with TRBD2 identical over 10 bases. In germline, CDR1 is SGHTA, CDR2 FQGNSA. After removal of 1 base from V and 4 bases from J, the junction contained 7 bases not matched to a gene. The CDR3 has 17 amino acids. The CDR3 reads CASSLGPGLATYNEQFF. The CDR3 region has the DNA TGTGCCAGCAGCTTAGGGCCGGGACTAGCGACGTACAATGAGCAGTTCTTC.

This clonotype was seen repeatedly, ten times or more. This rearrangement joins TRBV6-2 or TRBV6-3 to TRBJ2-5, with 8 positions matching TRBD1. The CDR3 spans 16 residues. Germline V gene lookup returns CDR1 MNHEY and CDR2 SVGEGT. Losses at the gene ends were 8 bases for V and 5 bases for J; bases not matched to a gene: 16. The CDR3 loop reads CASSSGGEIRSETQYF. CDR3 DNA: TGTGCCAGCTCCTCAGGGGGCGAGATACGAAGCGAGACCCAGTACTTC.

This clonotype was seen many times. The chain links TRBV6-5 to TRBJ2-7; D is ambiguous. CDR1 is MNHEY, CDR2 SVGAGI, per germline. The CDR3 runs to 16 residues. V dropped 2 bases and J dropped 0 bases, with 14 bases sitting between them. CDR3 region: CASSYGSGVGSYEQYF. CDR3 nucleotides: TGTGCCAGCAGTTACGGCTCTGGGGTCGGCTCCTACGAGCAGTACTTC.

A few counts support this clonotype. The chain carries TRBV6-1 and TRBJ1-3; perhaps TRBD1 as D (6 bases). CDR3 length equals 14 residues. From germline, CDR1 is MNHNS and CDR2 SASEGT. V gave up 5 bases and J gave up 4 bases, with 12 bases separating them. CDR3: CASSQGITGNTIYF. CDR3 DNA sequence: TGTGCCAGCAGTCAGGGGATCACCGGAAACACCATATATTTT.

This clonotype has more than one count but fewer than ten. This chain connects TRBV28 to TRBJ1-6; 9 bases line up with TRBD1. CDR1 MDHEN and CDR2 SYDVKM come from the germline V gene. The junction had 9 bases not matched to a gene; V was cut back by 2 bases and J by 7 bases. CDR3 length equals 17 residues. The CDR3 here is CASSLPWTGEGNSPLHF. The CDR3 coding sequence is TGTGCCAGCAGTTTACCGTGGACAGGGGAGGGAAATTCACCCCTCCACTTT. The entire variable domain, with the rest obtained from reference TRBV28 and TRBJ1-6, is as follows: DVKVTQSSRYLVKRTGEKVFLECVQDMDHENMFWYRQDPGLGLRLIYFSYDVKMKEKGDIPEGYSVSREKKERFSLILESASTNQTSMYLCASSLPWTGEGNSPLHFGNGTRLTVT.

The chain couples TRBV28 to TRBJ1-1; D is possibly TRBD1 (6 bases). The CDR3 extends over 13 amino acids. The germline gives CDR1 MDHEN, CDR2 SYDVKM. V was cut by 5 bases and J by 7 bases, with 14 bases left in between. CDR3: CASSITGNGEAFF. In DNA, the CDR3 is TGTGCCAGCAGTATTACAGGGAATGGTGAAGCTTTCTTT.

This clonotype has a count of ten or more. CDR3 sequence: CASSWGSLNNQPQHF. The CDR3 coding sequence is TGTGCCAGCAGTTGGGGGTCGCTGAATAATCAGCCCCAGCATTTT. This chain connects TRBV12-3 or TRBV12-4 to TRBJ1-5; D possibly corresponds to TRBD1 (5 bases). Deletions cut 4 bases from V and 4 bases from J, with 14 bases between. The length of the CDR3 is 15 residues.

At least ten counts were recorded for this clonotype. The genes are TRBV27 and TRBJ1-1; D not certain. Germline-derived CDR1 and CDR2 are MNHEY and SMNVEV (reference sequence). The length of the CDR3 is 14 residues. With 6 bases removed from V and 1 base from J, the gap between germline ends came to 12 bases. The DNA of the CDR3 is TGTGCCAGCAGGCTGACGGCACAGAACACTGAAGCTTTCTTT. Translation: CASRLTAQNTEAFF.

This chain uses TRBV11-2 with TRBJ2-1, with D possibly called TRBD1 or TRBD2 (5 bases each). Trimming took 1 base from V and 14 from J, leaving 15 bases between them. The germline gives CDR1 SGHAT, CDR2 FQNNGV. This CDR3 contains 13 residues. The CDR3, as DNA: TGTGCCAGCAGCTTAGGAGGCGCCGTGGGGGAGTTCTTC. Residues: CASSLGGAVGEFF.

V is TRBV6-1 and J is TRBJ1-4; TRBD1 agrees at 8 bases. V trimming: 6 bases; J trimming: 8 bases; junction bases outside the gene matches: 8. Looked up from germline, CDR1 is MNHNS and CDR2 is SASEGT. The length of the CDR3 is 14 residues. Here the CDR3 reads CASRPGQGGEKLFF. The CDR3 bases are TGTGCCAGCAGACCCGGACAGGGAGGGGAAAAACTGTTTTTT.